This T cell receptor (beta chain) was obtained from a study of neoadjuvant nivolumab and ipilimumab in lung cancer. Clones were sequenced by immunoSEQ multiplex PCR, and TCRdb holds only the in-frame ones, with some missing. The profile shows 40,000 to 60,000 clones, roughly 90% of them singletons. On this clone: Antigen specificity is unknown.

The CDR3 spans 13 residues. The V end lost 5 bases, the J end lost 0 bases, and 7 bases lay between the germline ends. Germline V gene lookup returns CDR1 SGHTA and CDR2 FQGTGA. Study observations and caveats: TCR sequencing covered a small number of samples. Only a single major-pathologic-response sample was available for clonality analysis. Resected tumors had greater TCR richness and clonality than uninvolved lung.

This chain uses TRBV7-3 with TRBJ1-1; no clear D gene. The sequencing here drew on blood, taken before neoadjuvant nivolumab, alone or with ipilimumab. The receptor was isolated from an adult with non-small cell lung cancer. Some clones in this sample may be carry-over from other donors' samples. CDR3 protein: CASSPRLNTEAFF. In DNA, the CDR3 is TGTGCCAGCAGCCCCCGGTTGAACACTGAAGCTTTCTTT.